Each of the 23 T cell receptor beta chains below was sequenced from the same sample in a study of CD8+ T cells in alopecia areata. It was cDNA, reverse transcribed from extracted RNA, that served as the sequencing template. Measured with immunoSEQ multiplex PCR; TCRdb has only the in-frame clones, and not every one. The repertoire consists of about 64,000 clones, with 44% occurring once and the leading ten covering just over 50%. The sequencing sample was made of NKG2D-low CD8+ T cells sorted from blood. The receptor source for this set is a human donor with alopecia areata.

In DNA form, the CDR3 reads TGCGCCAGCAGCTTGGCTCTAGCTGGAGGACCCCAAGAGACCCAGTACTTC. Translated, it gives CASSLALAGGPQETQYF. This rearrangement joins TRBV5-1 to TRBJ2-5; the D gene is possibly TRBD2 (5 bases). Trimming removed 0 bases from V and 1 base from J, with 16 bases in between. The CDR3 runs to 17 residues. Germline V CDR1 and CDR2: SGHRS, YFSETQ.

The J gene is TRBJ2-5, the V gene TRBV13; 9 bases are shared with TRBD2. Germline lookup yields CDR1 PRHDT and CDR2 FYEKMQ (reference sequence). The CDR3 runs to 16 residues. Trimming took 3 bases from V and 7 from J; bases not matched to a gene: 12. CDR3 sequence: CASSFRTSVGRGTQYF. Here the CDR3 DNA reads TGTGCCAGCAGCTTTCGGACTAGCGTCGGACGGGGGACCCAGTACTTC.

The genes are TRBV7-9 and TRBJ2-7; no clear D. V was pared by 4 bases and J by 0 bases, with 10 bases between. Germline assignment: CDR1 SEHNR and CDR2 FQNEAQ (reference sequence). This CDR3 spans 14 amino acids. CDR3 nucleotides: TGTGCCAGCAGCTCCCGGACGGACTCCTACGAGCAGTACTTC. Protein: CASSSRTDSYEQYF.

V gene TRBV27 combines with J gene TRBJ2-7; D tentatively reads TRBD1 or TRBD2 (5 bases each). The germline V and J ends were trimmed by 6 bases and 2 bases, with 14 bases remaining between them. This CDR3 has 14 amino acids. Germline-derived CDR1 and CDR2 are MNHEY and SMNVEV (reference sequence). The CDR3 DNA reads TGTGCCAGCAGCTCAGGGACCCCACCCTACGAGCAGTACTTC. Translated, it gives CASSSGTPPYEQYF.

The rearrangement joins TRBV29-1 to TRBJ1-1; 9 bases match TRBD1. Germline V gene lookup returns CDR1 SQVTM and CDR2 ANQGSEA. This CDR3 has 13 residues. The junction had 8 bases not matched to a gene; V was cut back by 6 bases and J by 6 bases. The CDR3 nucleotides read TGCAGCGTATGGACAGGGGACGGGGCTGAAGCTTTCTTT. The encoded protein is CSVWTGDGAEAFF.

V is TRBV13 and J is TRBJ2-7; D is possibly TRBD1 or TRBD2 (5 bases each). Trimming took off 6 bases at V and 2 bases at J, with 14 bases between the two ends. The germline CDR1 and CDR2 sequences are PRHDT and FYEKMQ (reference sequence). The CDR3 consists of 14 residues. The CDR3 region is CASSSGTGPYEQYF. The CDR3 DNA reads TGTGCCAGCAGTTCCGGGACGGGTCCCTACGAGCAGTACTTC.

The CDR3 bases are TGTGCCAGCAGGAGCGGGGTCGGCAAAAACATTCAGTACTTC. This sequence encodes CASRSGVGKNIQYF. V and J are TRBV13 and TRBJ2-4, with 7 bases that match TRBD2. Per germline, CDR1 PRHDT and CDR2 FYEKMQ (reference sequence). The CDR3 length is 14 residues. V trimming: 6 bases; J trimming: 3 bases; junction bases outside the gene matches: 5.

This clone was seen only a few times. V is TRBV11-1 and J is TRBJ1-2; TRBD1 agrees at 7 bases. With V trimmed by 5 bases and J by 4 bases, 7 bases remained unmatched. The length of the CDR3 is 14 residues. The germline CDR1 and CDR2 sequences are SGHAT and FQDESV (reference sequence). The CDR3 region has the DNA TGTGCCAGCAGCGCATCACAGGGGAGCTATGGCTACACCTTC. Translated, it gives CASSASQGSYGYTF.

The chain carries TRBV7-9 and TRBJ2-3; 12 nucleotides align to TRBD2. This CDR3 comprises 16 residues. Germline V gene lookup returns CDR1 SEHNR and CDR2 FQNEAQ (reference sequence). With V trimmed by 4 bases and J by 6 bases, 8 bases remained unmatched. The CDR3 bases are TGTGCCAGCAGCTCCCGACTAGCGGGAGAACCGGATACGCAGTATTTT. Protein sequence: CASSSRLAGEPDTQYF.

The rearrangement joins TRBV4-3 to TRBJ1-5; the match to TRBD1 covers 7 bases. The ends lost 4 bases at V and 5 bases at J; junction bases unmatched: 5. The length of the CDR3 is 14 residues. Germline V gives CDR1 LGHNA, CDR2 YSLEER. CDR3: CASSLGTVDQPQHF. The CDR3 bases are TGCGCCAGCAGCCTCGGGACAGTTGATCAGCCCCAGCATTTT.

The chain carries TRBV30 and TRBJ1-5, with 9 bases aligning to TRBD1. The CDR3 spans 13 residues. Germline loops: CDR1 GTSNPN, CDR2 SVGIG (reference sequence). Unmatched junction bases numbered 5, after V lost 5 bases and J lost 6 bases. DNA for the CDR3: TGTGCCTGGGGAGGACAGGGGCTTCAGCCCCAGCATTTT. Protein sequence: CAWGGQGLQPQHF.

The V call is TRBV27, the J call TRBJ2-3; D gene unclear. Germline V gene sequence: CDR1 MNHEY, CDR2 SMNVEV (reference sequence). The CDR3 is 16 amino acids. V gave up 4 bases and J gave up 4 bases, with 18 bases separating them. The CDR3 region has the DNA TGTGCCAGCAGTTCTCAGGCGGTCCTGGGGTCAGATACGCAGTATTTT. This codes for CASSSQAVLGSDTQYF.

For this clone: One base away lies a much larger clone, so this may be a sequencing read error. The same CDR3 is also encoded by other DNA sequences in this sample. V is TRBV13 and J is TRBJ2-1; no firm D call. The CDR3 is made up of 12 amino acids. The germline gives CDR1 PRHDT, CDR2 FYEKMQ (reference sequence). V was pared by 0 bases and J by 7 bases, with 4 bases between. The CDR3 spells CASSLGGNEQFF. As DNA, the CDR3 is TGTGCCAGCAGCTTAGGAGGGAATGAGCAGTTCTTC. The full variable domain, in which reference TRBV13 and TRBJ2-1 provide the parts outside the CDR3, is AAGVIQSPRHLIKEKRETATLKCYPIPRHDTVYWYQQGPGQDPQFLISFYEKMQSDKGSIPDRFSAQQFSDYHSELNMSSLELGDSALYFCASSLGGNEQFFGPGTRLTVL.

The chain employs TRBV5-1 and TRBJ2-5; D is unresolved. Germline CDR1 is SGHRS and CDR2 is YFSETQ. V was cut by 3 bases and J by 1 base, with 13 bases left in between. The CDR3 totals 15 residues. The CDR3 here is CASSSVWSVQETQYF. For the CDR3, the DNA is TGCGCCAGCAGCTCGGTGTGGTCGGTCCAAGAGACCCAGTACTTC.

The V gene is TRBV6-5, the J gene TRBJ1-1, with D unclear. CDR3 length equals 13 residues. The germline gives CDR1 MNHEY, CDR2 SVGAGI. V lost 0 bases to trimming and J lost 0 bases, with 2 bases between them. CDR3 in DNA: TGTGCCAGCAGTTACTCGTTGAACACTGAAGCTTTCTTT. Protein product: CASSYSLNTEAFF.

Written as DNA, the CDR3 is TGTGCCAGCAGTGTAGGAAATTTGAACACTGAAGCTTTCTTT. Translation: CASSVGNLNTEAFF. The J gene is TRBJ1-1, the V gene TRBV27; D remains unclear. CDR1 and CDR2 from the germline V gene are MNHEY and SMNVEV (reference sequence). The CDR3 runs to 14 residues. Deletions cut 5 bases from V and 0 bases from J, with 10 bases between.

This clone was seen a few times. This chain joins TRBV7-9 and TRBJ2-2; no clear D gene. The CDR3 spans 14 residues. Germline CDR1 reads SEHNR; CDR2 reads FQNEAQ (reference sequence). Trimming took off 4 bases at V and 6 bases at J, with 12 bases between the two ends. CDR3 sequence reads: CASSSHQSAGELFF. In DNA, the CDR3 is TGTGCCAGCAGCTCACACCAGAGTGCCGGGGAGCTGTTTTTT.

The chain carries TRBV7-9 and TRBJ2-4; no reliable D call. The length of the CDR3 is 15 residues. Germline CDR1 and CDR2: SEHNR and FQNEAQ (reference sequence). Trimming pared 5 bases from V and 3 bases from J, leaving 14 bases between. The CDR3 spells CASSPGVWVKNIQYF. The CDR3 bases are TGTGCCAGCAGCCCCGGCGTGTGGGTCAAAAACATTCAGTACTTC.

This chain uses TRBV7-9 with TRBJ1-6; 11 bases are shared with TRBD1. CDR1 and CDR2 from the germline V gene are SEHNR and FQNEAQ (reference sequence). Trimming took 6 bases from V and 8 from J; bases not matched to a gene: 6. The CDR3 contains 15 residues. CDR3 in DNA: TGTGCCAGCAGTCCTACGGGACAGGGGGATTCACCCCTCCACTTT. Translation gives CASSPTGQGDSPLHF. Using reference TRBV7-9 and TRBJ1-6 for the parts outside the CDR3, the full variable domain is DTGVSQNPRHKITKRGQNVTFRCDPISEHNRLYWYRQTLGQGPEFLTYFQNEAQLEKSRLLSDRFSAERPKGSFSTLEIQRTEQGDSAMYLCASSPTGQGDSPLHFGNGTRLTVT.

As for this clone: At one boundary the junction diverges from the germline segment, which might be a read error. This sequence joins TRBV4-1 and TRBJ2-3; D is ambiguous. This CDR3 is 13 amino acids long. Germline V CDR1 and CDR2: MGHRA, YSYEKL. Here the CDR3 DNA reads TGCGCCAGCAGGCAAGAAGGTGGGGATACGCAGTATTTT. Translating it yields CASRQEGGDTQYF.

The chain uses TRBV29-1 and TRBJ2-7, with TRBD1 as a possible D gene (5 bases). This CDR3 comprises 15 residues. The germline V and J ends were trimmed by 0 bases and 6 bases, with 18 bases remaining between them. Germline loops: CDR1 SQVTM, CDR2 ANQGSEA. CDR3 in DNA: TGCAGCGTTGAAGATGGGGCGAATCCCCTCCTCGAGCAGTACTTC. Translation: CSVEDGANPLLEQYF.

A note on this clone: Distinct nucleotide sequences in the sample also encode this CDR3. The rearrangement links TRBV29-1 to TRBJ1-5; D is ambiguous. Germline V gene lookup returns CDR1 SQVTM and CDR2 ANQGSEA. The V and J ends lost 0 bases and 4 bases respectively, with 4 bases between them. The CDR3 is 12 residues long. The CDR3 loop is CSVEEGNQPQHF. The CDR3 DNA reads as TGCAGCGTTGAAGAGGGTAATCAGCCCCAGCATTTT.

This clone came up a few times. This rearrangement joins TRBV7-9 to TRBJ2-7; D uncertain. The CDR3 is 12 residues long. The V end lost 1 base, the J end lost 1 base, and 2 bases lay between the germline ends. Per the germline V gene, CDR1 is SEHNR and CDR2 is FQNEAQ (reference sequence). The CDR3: CASSLESYEQYF. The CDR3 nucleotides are TGTGCCAGCAGCTTAGAATCCTACGAGCAGTACTTC.